These 8 T cell receptor beta chains were sequenced from one sample in a study of shared clonotypes between healthy human individuals. TCRdb's copy holds only in-frame clones and misses some; the assay was immunoSEQ multiplex PCR. The data hold 640,000 or so clones, with 60% to 80% observed a single time. Sequencing input: memory CD4+ T cells sorted from blood. As to subset: CD45RA-negative fraction. The receptors shown here come from a woman aged 25 to 45 in good health.

V gene TRBV21-1 combines with J gene TRBJ2-3; the tabulated D call, TRBD2, remains unverified against the DNA. TRBV21-1 constitutes a pseudogene. The CDR3 length is 17 residues. For the CDR3, the DNA is TGTGCCAGCAGCCCCGGACTAGCGGGAGGTGGTACAGATACGCAGTATTTT. It specifies CASSPGLAGGGTDTQYF.

V gene TRBV28 combines with J gene TRBJ2-1; 10 nucleotides agree with TRBD2. Germline CDR1 is MDHEN and CDR2 is SYDVKM. The ends lost 6 bases at V and 4 bases at J; junction bases unmatched: 12. This CDR3 has 17 residues. CDR3 protein: CASSPLLSGRPYNEQFF. CDR3 coding DNA: TGTGCCAGCAGCCCCCTACTTAGCGGGAGGCCATACAATGAGCAGTTCTTC.

The J gene is TRBJ1-5, the V gene TRBV28; D is ambiguous. V was cut by 3 bases and J by 0 bases, with 12 bases left in between. The CDR3 consists of 16 residues. CDR1 and CDR2 (germline): MDHEN, SYDVKM. The CDR3 is CASSFITAYSNQPQHF. CDR3 DNA sequence: TGTGCCAGCAGTTTTATTACAGCATATAGCAATCAGCCCCAGCATTTT.

The J gene is TRBJ2-2, the V gene TRBV2; D is possibly TRBD2 (6 bases). Germline V gene data show CDR1 as SNHLY and CDR2 as FYNNEI. The V and J ends lost 10 bases and 6 bases respectively, with 15 bases between them. CDR3 length: 13 residues. CDR3 in amino acids: CAIRLKRAGELFF. CDR3 DNA sequence: TGTGCCATACGACTCAAGCGGGCCGGGGAGCTGTTTTTT.

This clone was counted a few times. The chain uses TRBV28 and TRBJ2-7; D might be TRBD1 or TRBD2, each matching 5 bases. CDR1 is MDHEN and CDR2 is SYDVKM in the germline V gene. The CDR3 is 14 residues long. The ends were cut back, 6 bases at V and 0 bases at J, with 12 bases in the middle. CDR3 in DNA: TGTGCCAGCAGGGGGACGGGCTACTCCTACGAGCAGTACTTC. The encoded protein is CASRGTGYSYEQYF. The entire variable domain, with the rest obtained from reference TRBV28 and TRBJ2-7, is as follows: DVKVTQSSRYLVKRTGEKVFLECVQDMDHENMFWYRQDPGLGLRLIYFSYDVKMKEKGDIPEGYSVSREKKERFSLILESASTNQTSMYLCASRGTGYSYEQYFGPGTRLTVT.

V usage is TRBV19 and J usage is TRBJ1-5; a weak D match, TRBD1 (5 bases). This CDR3 spans 16 amino acids. CDR1 and CDR2 from the germline V gene are LNHDA and SQIVND (reference sequence). Between the trimmed V and J ends, which lost 3 bases and 3 bases, there was a span of 15 bases. The chain's CDR3 is CASSIIDSPSNQPQHF. DNA of the CDR3: TGTGCCAGTAGTATTATCGACAGCCCTTCCAATCAGCCCCAGCATTTT.

The rearrangement uses TRBV19 and TRBJ1-5; unclear D gene. The V end lost 2 bases, the J end lost 5 bases, and 10 bases lay between the germline ends. Germline V gene data show CDR1 as LNHDA and CDR2 as SQIVND (reference sequence). The CDR3 runs 14 residues. The CDR3 is CASSIRETDQPQHF. CDR3 DNA sequence: TGTGCCAGTAGTATACGGGAAACCGATCAGCCCCAGCATTTT. The full variable domain, rest sourced from reference TRBV19 and TRBJ1-5, is DGGITQSPKYLFRKEGQNVTLSCEQNLNHDAMYWYRQDPGQGLRLIYYSQIVNDFQKGDIAEGYSVSREKKESFPLTVTSAQKNPTAFYLCASSIRETDQPQHFGDGTRLSIL.

The chain links TRBV4-2 to TRBJ1-1, with D perhaps TRBD1 (5 bases). The ends were cut back, 1 base at V and 1 base at J, with 16 bases in the middle. The CDR3 is made up of 17 amino acids. Germline lookup yields CDR1 LGHNA and CDR2 YNFKEQ. The CDR3 DNA reads TGTGCCAGCAGCCAAGGCGGGGACCGTCCCGCGAACACTGAAGCTTTCTTT. Amino acids: CASSQGGDRPANTEAFF.